The clone carrying this TCR beta chain was counted between two and nine times. The antigen is undetermined. The PCR had 60 Vbeta and 13 Jbeta primers. Libraries were prepared by immunoSEQ multiplex PCR; TCRdb keeps only in-frame clonotypes and omits some of them. The sample records about 160,000 clones, 65% to 85% being singletons. This CDR3 spans 12 amino acids. V was clipped by 4 bases and J by 7 bases; unmatched bases: 6. Germline lookup yields CDR1 GTSNPN and CDR2 SVGIG (reference sequence). The source of the sample is a study of cytomegalovirus exposure and HLA in healthy donors. General study findings and limits: Both high specificity and high sensitivity reportedly marked the classifier's diagnosis of cytomegalovirus status. Specificity for CMV antigens was confirmed in vitro for a few of the CMV-associated chains. Prediction of most subjects' HLA-A and HLA-B alleles by TCR beta sequences was reportedly accurate. Certain indistinguishable V segments, among them TRBV6-2 and TRBV6-3, were excluded.

The chain links TRBV30 to TRBJ2-5; 7 bases are shared with TRBD2. Specimen: PBMCs. This sequence was found in a woman in her 40s in good health and CMV-seropositive. The DNA of the CDR3 is TGTGCCTGGAATCGACTAGCTGGGACCCAGTACTTC. Residues: CAWNRLAGTQYF.